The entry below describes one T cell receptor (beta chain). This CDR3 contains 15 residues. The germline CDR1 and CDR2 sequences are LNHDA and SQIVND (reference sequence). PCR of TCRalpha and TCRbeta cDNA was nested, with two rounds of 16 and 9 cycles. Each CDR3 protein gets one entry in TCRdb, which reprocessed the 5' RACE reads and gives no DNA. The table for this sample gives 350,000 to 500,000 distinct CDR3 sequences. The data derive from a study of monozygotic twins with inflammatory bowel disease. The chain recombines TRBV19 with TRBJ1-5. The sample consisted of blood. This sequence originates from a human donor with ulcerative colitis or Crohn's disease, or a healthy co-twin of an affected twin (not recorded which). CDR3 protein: CASSIKGYSNQPQHF.